This T cell receptor (beta chain) was obtained from a study of long-term antiretroviral therapy in people with HIV. V lost 0 bases, J lost 6 bases, and 6 bases lay in between. The CDR3 length is 13 residues. Germline loops: CDR1 SGHVS, CDR2 FQNEAQ. General study results and limits: Dominance of pre-ART expanded clones persisted, fluctuating and often declining after ART. The range of CDR3 lengths in HIV repertoires proved narrower than that found in controls. Subsequent to ART, diversity was augmented yet persisted below that of transplant donor controls.

Researchers ran immunoSEQ v3.0 at survey level. Sequencing was intended to reach roughly 35,000-50,000 T-cell genomes per sample. Only in-frame clones appear in the TCRdb table, and some are missing; sequencing was by immunoSEQ multiplex PCR. The sample records over 15,000 clones, over 65% being singletons. Only one count was recorded for this clone. Its antigen is unidentified. The sequence was obtained from a woman between 50 and 59 years old with HIV. This chain connects TRBV7-8 to TRBJ1-5; D is uncertain. The sample consisted of unsorted PBMCs, taken 0.5 years before starting antiretroviral therapy. The CDR3 loop reads CASSLAEVQPQHF. The CDR3 nucleotides read TGTGCCAGCAGCTTAGCGGAGGTTCAGCCCCAGCATTTT. Complete variable domain (other parts from reference TRBV7-8 and TRBJ1-5): GAGVSQSPRYKVAKRGQDVALRCDPISGHVSLFWYQQALGQGPEFLTYFQNEAQLDKSGLPSDRFFAERPEGSVSTLKIQRTQQEDSAVYLCASSLAEVQPQHFGDGTRLSIL.